These 8 T cell receptor beta chains came from one sample sequenced in a study of tumor-infiltrating lymphocytes in primary liver carcinoma. Alongside blood RNA obtained from unsorted whole blood, germline DNA was also extracted. A constant-region primer served to make TCR beta cDNA from roughly 460 ng total RNA. Slightly modified ARM-PCR with three nested multiplex PCR rounds yielded TCR beta libraries. PCR rounds one and two used TRBV1-TRBV30 forward primers with a C-beta reverse primer for 10 cycles each. A single record per CDR3 protein comes from TCRdb applying MiXCR to the multiplex PCR reads. The sample lists approximately 300,000 distinct CDR3 sequences, 55% to 65% occurring once. Sequencing was carried out using peripheral blood. The receptors shown here come from a man aged 35-49 years with primary liver carcinoma and hepatitis B virus infection.

In its sample, this clonotype was seen once. A read error is possible here, since a much larger clone lies one base away. As the CDR3 is not closed by the conserved phenylalanine or tryptophan, this likely results from a read error. The genes are TRBV4-2 and TRBJ2-3; D is ambiguous. This CDR3 is 14 amino acids long. V lost 1 base and J lost 8, with 13 bases in between. Per the germline V gene, CDR1 is LGHNA and CDR2 is YNFKEQ. CDR3 loop: CASSQVYGEGTQYY. The CDR3 DNA follows: TGTGCCAGCAGCCAAGTTTATGGGGAAGGTACGCAGTATTAT.

Points on this clonotype: One end of the junction fails to match germline, which may point to a read error. The rearrangement joins TRBV12-3 or TRBV12-4 to TRBJ1-1, with D maybe TRBD1 (6 bases). The CDR3 runs 12 residues. The CDR3 protein is CGSGGLNTEALF. CDR3 nucleotide sequence: TGTGGCAGCGGGGGGCTGAACACTGAAGCTTTATTT.

A word on this clonotype: A much larger clone differs from this one at a single base, so this may be a read error. This chain uses TRBV5-4 with TRBJ2-2, with D possibly matching TRBD1 (6 bases). Germline CDR1 is SGHNT and CDR2 is YYREEE (reference sequence). CDR3 length equals 14 residues. CDR3 in DNA: TGTGCCAGCAGGGGGGACACCAACACCAGGGAGCTGTTTTTT. This encodes CASRGDTNTRELFF. The complete variable domain, with remaining parts taken from reference TRBV5-4 and TRBJ2-2, reads ETGVTQSPTHLIKTRGQQVTLRCSSQSGHNTVSWYQQALGQGPQFIFQYYREEENGRGNFPPRFSGLQFPNYSSELNVNALELDDSALYLCASRGDTNTRELFFGEGSRLTVL.

This clonotype was detected only a few times. The chain has TRBV28 and TRBJ2-1, with a weak D call TRBD1 (6 bases). V was clipped by 1 base and J by 9 bases, with 22 bases between them. The CDR3 runs 17 residues. Germline V gives CDR1 MDHEN, CDR2 SYDVKM. The CDR3 DNA reads as TGTGCCAGCAGTTTATTAGAGAGGGGTAGTGGGGGCAGTGAGCAGTTCTTC. Amino acid sequence: CASSLLERGSGGSEQFF. Drawing the rest from reference TRBV28 and TRBJ2-1, the complete variable domain is DVKVTQSSRYLVKRTGEKVFLECVQDMDHENMFWYRQDPGLGLRLIYFSYDVKMKEKGDIPEGYSVSREKKERFSLILESASTNQTSMYLCASSLLERGSGGSEQFFGPGTRLTVL.

By its share, this clonotype is large. The chain combines TRBV29-1 with TRBJ2-5, with 8 bases that match TRBD1. The CDR3 covers 15 residues. Losses at the gene ends were 4 bases for V and 5 bases for J; bases not matched to a gene: 12. Germline assignment: CDR1 SQVTM and CDR2 ANQGSEA. CDR3 sequence: CSVGGTGPPRETQYF. Here the CDR3 DNA reads TGCAGCGTTGGGGGGACAGGACCTCCGAGGGAGACCCAGTACTTC.

This clonotype was seen more than once but under ten times. The chain is built from TRBV6-5 and TRBJ2-1, with D possibly being TRBD1 (5 bases). The length of the CDR3 is 16 residues. Germline CDR1 MNHEY, CDR2 SVGAGI. The V and J ends lost 6 bases and 0 bases respectively, with 15 bases between them. In DNA, the CDR3 is TGTGCCAGCAGCAGGCCAGGGTTAAGCTCCTACAATGAGCAGTTCTTC. It specifies CASSRPGLSSYNEQFF.

Notes on this clonotype: One end of the junction fails to match germline, which may point to a read error. The V and J genes are TRBV11-2 and TRBJ2-1; 8 bases are a match to TRBD1. This CDR3 has 15 amino acids. The germline V gene encodes CDR1 SGHAT and CDR2 FQNNGV. CDR3 sequence reads: CTSSIVWGQVNEQFF. The CDR3 nucleotides are TGTACCAGCAGCATAGTGTGGGGACAGGTAAATGAGCAGTTCTTC.

The chain employs TRBV12-3 or TRBV12-4 and TRBJ1-2; 7 bases line up with TRBD1. This CDR3 is 14 amino acids long. Losses at the gene ends were 2 bases for V and 6 bases for J; bases not matched to a gene: 6. CDR3 coding DNA: TGTGCCAGCAGTTTAATGAAGGGGGCAAATGGCTACACCTTC. This encodes CASSLMKGANGYTF.